The sample holds many counts of the clone carrying this T cell receptor (beta chain). For TCR, cDNA came from 5'RACE template switching, which added a universal primer site and UMIs. A single record per CDR3 protein comes from TCRdb applying MiXCR to the 5' RACE reads. Found here are roughly 150,000 distinct CDR3 sequences, approximately 6.7% of them singletons; the top ten hold under 3%. These data are taken from a study of T cells after yellow fever vaccination. Trimming removed 3 bases from V and 4 bases from J, with 11 bases in between. Per germline, CDR1 SGHAT and CDR2 FQNNGV. This CDR3 region has 14 residues.

This TCR derives from a man aged 18-30 years who received the YFV17D yellow fever vaccine. This specimen was CD4+ T cells sorted from PBMCs, taken around 5 days after the first yellow fever vaccination. The chain uses TRBV11-2 and TRBJ2-3, with D possibly being TRBD2 (5 bases). The CDR3 sequence: CASSLSLASDTQYF. DNA of the CDR3: TGTGCCAGCAGCTTGAGCCTAGCATCAGATACGCAGTATTTT.